Below are 24 T cell receptor beta chains sequenced from a single sample in a study of read filtering for tumor transcriptome and immune sequencing. Molecular barcoded adaptors covering alpha/delta and beta/gamma chains were used on roughly 400 ng RNA. TCRdb reprocessed the reads via MiXCR and lists one record per CDR3 protein. The profile covers 94,000 or so distinct CDR3 sequences, with roughly an eighth appearing a single time and about 15% taken by the ten largest. The specimen sequenced was a population of CD138-negative cells sorted from bone marrow. All receptors come from a donor at least 40 years old with multiple myeloma.

This clonotype was recorded at least ten times. The chain joins TRBV7-2 to TRBJ2-5; D gene unclear. Germline CDR1 SGHTA, CDR2 FQGNSA. V was shortened by 1 base and J by 3 bases, with 6 bases between the two germline ends. CDR3 size: 13 residues. The CDR3 loop is CASSLGHKETQYF. CDR3 sequence (DNA): TGTGCCAGCAGCTTAGGCCATAAAGAGACCCAGTACTTC. Together with reference TRBV7-2 and TRBJ2-5, the CDR3 gives the full variable domain: GAGVSQSPSNKVTEKGKDVELRCDPISGHTALYWYRQSLGQGLEFLIYFQGNSAPDKSGLPSDRFSAERTGGSVSTLTIQRTQQEDSAVYLCASSLGHKETQYFGPGTRLLVL.

This clonotype was picked up many times. This chain uses TRBV7-8 with TRBJ2-6; TRBD1 matches at 9 bases. This CDR3 is built from 18 residues. Germline V gene lookup returns CDR1 SGHVS and CDR2 FQNEAQ. Trimming cost V 2 bases and J 2 bases; bases outside gene matches: 7. The CDR3, as DNA: TGTGCCAGCAGCTTAAACAGGGGGCGTGTTGCTGGGGCCAACGTCCTGACTTTC. Protein: CASSLNRGRVAGANVLTF.

A note on this clonotype: With a much larger clone just one base away, this may be a read error. The chain employs TRBV20-1 and TRBJ1-1; a possible D gene is TRBD1 (6 bases). In germline, CDR1 is DFQATT, CDR2 SNEGSKA (reference sequence). Trimming left V 6 bases short and J 1 base short, with 12 bases between. The CDR3 has 13 amino acids. The CDR3 loop is CSALGASNTEAFF. Written as DNA, the CDR3 is TGCAGTGCGCTGGGGGCCTCGAACACTGAAGCTTTCTTT.

This clonotype was observed many times. The V and J genes are TRBV7-3 and TRBJ2-1; 7 bases map to TRBD2. CDR3 length: 15 amino acids. CDR1 is SGHTA and CDR2 is FQGTGA in the germline V gene. V lost 2 bases to trimming and J lost 6 bases; unmatched junction nucleotides: 7. The CDR3 region is CASSLVRGSGNEQFF. The CDR3 DNA is TGTGCCAGCAGCTTAGTCCGCGGGAGTGGCAATGAGCAGTTCTTC.

There are many counts of this clonotype. The rearrangement joins TRBV11-2 to TRBJ2-7; 7 bases are a match to TRBD2. Trimming cost V 5 bases and J 4 bases; bases outside gene matches: 8. This CDR3 contains 14 residues. Looked up from germline, CDR1 is SGHAT and CDR2 is FQNNGV. The CDR3 coding sequence is TGTGCCAGCAGCCCCCTGGGGAGGGGTTACGAGCAGTACTTC. This translates into CASSPLGRGYEQYF. Full variable domain (missing parts from reference TRBV11-2 and TRBJ2-7): EAGVAQSPRYKIIEKRQSVAFWCNPISGHATLYWYQQILGQGPKLLIQFQNNGVVDDSQLPKDRFSAERLKGVDSTLKIQPAKLEDSAVYLCASSPLGRGYEQYFGPGTRLTVT.

This clonotype was recorded many times. V and J are TRBV20-1 and TRBJ2-3; perhaps D is TRBD1 or TRBD2 (5 bases each). The CDR3 totals 16 residues. Trimming removed 6 bases at V and 4 bases at J, with 23 bases between. Germline V lookup: CDR1 DFQATT, CDR2 SNEGSKA (reference sequence). In nucleotides, the CDR3 is TGCAGTGCCCCTACCCCGGGACCCTCTCCATCAGATACGCAGTATTTT. Amino acids: CSAPTPGPSPSDTQYF.

In DNA form, the CDR3 reads TGCAGTGCCCGCCTTCCTGATCAGCCCCAGCATTTT. Its protein product is CSARLPDQPQHF. The chain is built from TRBV20-1 and TRBJ1-5; no definite D call. The V gene's germline CDR1 is DFQATT and CDR2 SNEGSKA (reference sequence). The CDR3 has 12 amino acids. V was clipped by 6 bases and J by 5 bases, with 11 bases between them.

This clonotype was recorded at least ten times. The genes are TRBV5-1 and TRBJ2-7; TRBD2 matches at 11 bases. CDR1 and CDR2 from the germline V gene are SGHRS and YFSETQ. The V and J ends lost 4 bases and 4 bases, in that order; junction bases with no gene match: 4. This CDR3 contains 14 residues. CDR3: CASSIAGGPYEQYF. CDR3 sequence (DNA): TGCGCCAGCAGCATAGCGGGAGGGCCATACGAGCAGTACTTC.

This clonotype was observed at least ten times. V gene TRBV6-1 combines with J gene TRBJ2-2; 9 nucleotides line up with TRBD2. The CDR3 runs to 16 residues. Germline loops: CDR1 MNHNS, CDR2 SASEGT. V was clipped by 3 bases and J by 7 bases; unmatched bases: 9. The CDR3 is CASSEVVAGEIGELFF. The CDR3 nucleotides are TGTGCCAGCAGTGAGGTGGTAGCGGGAGAAATCGGGGAGCTGTTTTTT.

This clonotype was counted at least ten times. This chain joins TRBV5-1 and TRBJ1-1; D gene uncertain. Trimming took off 0 bases at V and 8 bases at J, with 5 bases between the two ends. CDR1 is SGHRS and CDR2 is YFSETQ in the germline V gene. The CDR3 is 11 residues long. CDR3 amino acids: CASSLGLEAFF. The DNA for the CDR3 is TGCGCCAGCAGCTTGGGACTAGAAGCTTTCTTT.

This clonotype appeared many times. This chain uses TRBV7-9 with TRBJ2-7; 10 bases match TRBD2. CDR3 length: 15 residues. The junction had 7 bases not matched to a gene; V was cut back by 6 bases and J by 2 bases. Germline lookup yields CDR1 SEHNR and CDR2 FQNEAQ (reference sequence). CDR3 protein: CASSSRAGGTYEQYF. The CDR3 DNA reads as TGTGCCAGCAGTTCCAGAGCGGGAGGGACCTACGAGCAGTACTTC.

This clonotype was seen more than once but under ten times. The chain recombines TRBV7-9 with TRBJ2-5; perhaps TRBD1 as D (6 bases). Germline V gives CDR1 SEHNR, CDR2 FQNEAQ (reference sequence). The CDR3 is 16 residues long. V gave up 5 bases and J gave up 4 bases, with 20 bases separating them. The CDR3 spells CASSHPSQGLSETQYF. The CDR3 bases are TGTGCCAGCAGCCACCCGTCGCAGGGGTTATCAGAGACCCAGTACTTC.

This clonotype was counted ten times or more. The V gene is TRBV9, the J gene TRBJ2-2; 7 bases line up with TRBD1. Germline V gene data show CDR1 as SGDLS and CDR2 as YYNGEE. This CDR3 region has 16 residues. The J segment lost 0 bases and the V segment lost 2 bases, leaving 4 bases of the junction unmatched. The CDR3 coding sequence is TGTGCCAGCAGCGTCAGGACAGGCCCGAACACCGGGGAGCTGTTTTTT. It is translated as CASSVRTGPNTGELFF.

This clonotype was recorded many times. The rearrangement joins TRBV6-2 or TRBV6-3 to TRBJ2-1, with 7 bases fitting TRBD1. CDR3 size: 13 residues. The J segment lost 9 bases and the V segment lost 6 bases, leaving 8 bases of the junction unmatched. CDR1 is MNHEY and CDR2 is SVGEGT in the germline V gene. The CDR3 DNA sequence: TGTGCCAGCAGCTCCACAGGGGTGGGTGAGCAGTTCTTC. As protein: CASSSTGVGEQFF.

This clonotype was seen at least ten times. This chain uses TRBV12-3 or TRBV12-4 with TRBJ1-1; 7 nucleotides agree with TRBD1. J was trimmed by 6 bases and V by 3 bases; bases with no gene match: 4. The CDR3 extends over 13 amino acids. The CDR3 reads CASSFDRDAEAFF. For the CDR3, the DNA is TGTGCCAGCAGTTTTGACAGGGATGCTGAAGCTTTCTTT.

This clonotype was found many times. The chain combines TRBV19 with TRBJ1-2; no clear D gene. The germline V and J ends were trimmed by 3 bases and 6 bases, with 11 bases remaining between them. In germline, CDR1 is LNHDA, CDR2 SQIVND (reference sequence). The CDR3 runs to 13 residues. The CDR3, as DNA: TGTGCCAGTAGTATGAGACGAGCCGATGGCTACACCTTC. Residues: CASSMRRADGYTF.

The table lists this clonotype with many counts. The chain couples TRBV2 to TRBJ1-5; tentative D call: TRBD1 (5 bases). CDR1 and CDR2 (germline): SNHLY, FYNNEI. V lost 5 bases and J lost 0, with 8 bases in between. The CDR3 covers 14 residues. CDR3 in amino acids: CASSSGYSNQPQHF. The DNA of the CDR3 is TGTGCCAGCAGTTCAGGGTATAGCAATCAGCCCCAGCATTTT. The entire variable domain, with the rest obtained from reference TRBV2 and TRBJ1-5, is as follows: EPEVTQTPSHQVTQMGQEVILRCVPISNHLYFYWYRQILGQKVEFLVSFYNNEISEKSEIFDDQFSVERPDGSNFTLKIRSTKLEDSAMYFCASSSGYSNQPQHFGDGTRLSIL.

Notes on this clonotype: Because it lacks the conserved phenylalanine or tryptophan at the end, this CDR3 is likely a read error. CDR3 nucleotide sequence: TGCAGCGTTGAAGGCTTCCGGGAGGGCCCAGATACGCAGTATCCT. Translating gives CSVEGFREGPDTQYP. The V and J genes are TRBV29-1 and TRBJ2-3, with TRBD2 identical over 8 bases. CDR1 SQVTM and CDR2 ANQGSEA come from the germline V gene. The V gene end was trimmed by 1 base and the J gene end by 4 bases; junction bases not matched to a gene: 7. The CDR3 is 15 amino acids.

This clonotype was counted ten times or more. The CDR3 DNA reads as TGTGCCAGCAAAGCTATGGGGGAGGGGAACACTGAAGCTTTCTTT. This gives the protein CASKAMGEGNTEAFF. This sequence joins TRBV11-3 and TRBJ1-1; D perhaps matches TRBD1 (5 bases). Germline CDR1 is SGHNT and CDR2 is YENEEA. Deletions cut 7 bases from V and 1 base from J, with 16 bases between. This CDR3 is 15 amino acids long.

This clonotype came up once. It may be a read error: a sequence one base away is much more abundant. The V call is TRBV20-1, the J call TRBJ2-6; possibly TRBD2 for D (6 bases). This CDR3 region has 15 residues. Germline loops: CDR1 DFQATT, CDR2 SNEGSKA (reference sequence). CDR3 bases: TGCGGTGTTTTGGTAGGAGGGCCTGGGGCCAACGTCCTGACTTTC. It translates to CGVLVGGPGANVLTF.

This clonotype was observed many times. The chain has TRBV10-3 and TRBJ2-1; D is possibly TRBD1 (5 bases). V was clipped by 6 bases and J by 4 bases, with 19 bases between them. This CDR3 comprises 16 residues. Germline CDR1 reads ENHRY; CDR2 reads SYGVKD. CDR3 nucleotides: TGTGCCATCAGCGGACGGAAAGGGGAAGGGTACAATGAGCAGTTCTTC. Translated: CAISGRKGEGYNEQFF.

As concerns this clonotype: A read error is possible here, since a much larger clone lies one base away. The conserved final phenylalanine or tryptophan is absent from the CDR3, which likely points to a read error. J is TRBJ2-1 and V is TRBV5-1, with TRBD2 matching 7 bases. CDR3 length: 15 amino acids. Germline assignment: CDR1 SGHRS and CDR2 YFSETQ. V shed 6 bases and J 2 bases; nucleotides not matched to a gene: 8. CDR3: CASTPSGGTYNEQFL. The CDR3 region has the DNA TGCGCCAGCACTCCCTCCGGGGGGACCTACAATGAGCAGTTCCTC.

This clonotype was picked up many times. The chain joins TRBV7-9 to TRBJ2-1; D unclear. The ends were cut back, 1 base at V and 7 bases at J, with 14 bases in the middle. The germline gives CDR1 SEHNR, CDR2 FQNEAQ (reference sequence). The CDR3 contains 15 residues. The CDR3 protein is CASSLVGFEGNEQFF. CDR3 in DNA: TGTGCCAGCAGCTTAGTGGGATTCGAAGGGAATGAGCAGTTCTTC.

Ten or more counts support this clonotype. This chain links TRBV28 with TRBJ2-2; 12 bases are a match to TRBD1. The germline V gene has CDR1 MDHEN and CDR2 SYDVKM. This CDR3 has 17 residues. After removal of 5 bases from V and 1 base from J, the junction contained 5 bases not matched to a gene. The CDR3 bases are TGTGCCAGCAGTCCGGGACAGGGGGCCGAGAACACCGGGGAGCTGTTTTTT. Its translation is CASSPGQGAENTGELFF.